This is a list of T cell receptor beta chains from one sample in a study of cytomegalovirus exposure and HLA in healthy donors. TCRdb's copy holds only in-frame clones and misses some; the assay was immunoSEQ multiplex PCR. The sample carries 200,000 to 300,000 clones, roughly 85% recorded once. The sequencing input was PBMCs. These receptors were taken from a girl aged 2 to 10 in good health and CMV-seronegative. CDR3s include the opening cysteine and the closing phenylalanine or tryptophan. D genes are given only for firm matches. Size values are once, few and many counts, or a class for expanded clones, and some rows have none.

j_call	clone_size	d_call	v_call	cdr3_aa	cdr3_nt
TRBJ1-1	.	.	TRBV6-5	CASSYGAGTEAFF	TGTGCCAGCAGTTACGGGGCAGGCACTGAAGCTTTCTTT
TRBJ1-2	.	TRBD1	TRBV7-2	CASSRPGQGRTDRAGYTF	TGTGCCAGCAGCCGGCCCGGACAGGGACGCACAGACAGGGCTGGCTACACCTTC
TRBJ2-7	.	TRBD2	TRBV11-2	CASSLGGLAGEQYF	TGTGCCAGCAGCTTAGGGGGACTAGCGGGAGAGCAGTACTTC
TRBJ2-5	.	.	TRBV5-1	CASSLVVSGETQYF	TGCGCCAGCAGCTTGGTGGTTAGCGGAGAGACCCAGTACTTC
TRBJ1-1	.	.	TRBV6-1	CASIIDRLNTEAFF	TGTGCCAGCATTATTGACAGATTGAACACTGAAGCTTTCTTT
TRBJ2-3	.	TRBD2	TRBV10-1	CASSETTSDTQYF	TGCGCCAGCAGTGAGACGACTAGCGATACGCAGTATTTT
TRBJ1-1	.	.	TRBV11-2	CASSFTTGEAFF	TGTGCCAGCAGCTTTACAACAGGGGAAGCTTTCTTT
TRBJ1-3	.	TRBD1	TRBV10-1	CASSRQGNGNTIYF	TGCGCCAGCAGCCGACAGGGTAATGGAAACACCATATATTTT
TRBJ1-1	.	.	TRBV30	CAWSANAVEAFF	TGTGCCTGGAGTGCCAACGCGGTTGAAGCTTTCTTT
TRBJ2-7	few	TRBD1	TRBV11-2	CASSLGGTGVYEQYF	TGTGCCAGCAGCTTAGGGGGGACAGGGGTCTACGAGCAGTACTTC
TRBJ1-6	.	.	TRBV9	CASSVGSGIGYNSPLHF	TGTGCCAGCAGCGTAGGGTCGGGTATAGGTTATAATTCACCCCTCCACTTT
TRBJ2-1	.	.	TRBV5-1	CASRHTAGPAYNEQFF	TGCGCCAGCAGACACACTGCTGGGCCCGCCTACAATGAGCAGTTCTTC
TRBJ2-1	.	TRBD2	TRBV10-3	CAISELAGNYNEQFF	TGTGCCATCAGTGAACTAGCGGGGAATTACAATGAGCAGTTCTTC
TRBJ2-2	.	TRBD1	TRBV2	CARSTYRGPGTGELFF	TGTGCCAGGTCGACATACAGGGGGCCGGGCACCGGGGAGCTGTTTTTT
TRBJ1-6	.	.	TRBV6-5	CASSYLRGRSSPLHF	TGTGCCAGCAGTTATCTGCGGGGCAGGAGTTCACCCCTCCACTTT
TRBJ1-5	.	.	TRBV15	CATRLSLNQPQHF	TGTGCCACCAGACTGAGCCTGAATCAGCCCCAGCATTTT
TRBJ2-3	.	TRBD1	TRBV5-1	CASSNGTGGADTQYF	TGCGCCAGCAGCAACGGGACAGGGGGCGCAGATACGCAGTATTTT
TRBJ1-2	.	TRBD1	TRBV7-9	CASSLDRGGGYGYTF	TGTGCCAGCAGCTTGGACAGGGGCGGAGGCTATGGCTACACCTTC
TRBJ2-7	.	.	TRBV29-1	CSVERTAGYEQYF	TGCAGCGTTGAAAGGACAGCCGGATACGAGCAGTACTTC
TRBJ1-5	.	.	TRBV5-5	CASSPGWQGNNQPQHF	TGTGCCAGCAGCCCTGGATGGCAGGGAAACAATCAGCCCCAGCATTTT
TRBJ2-7	.	TRBD2	TRBV27	CASSLSASGRSYEQYF	TGTGCCAGCAGTTTATCGGCTAGCGGGAGGTCCTACGAGCAGTACTTC
TRBJ2-7	once	.	TRBV7-8	CASRRDAGTSYEQYF	TGTGCCAGCAGGCGCGACGCGGGAACGAGTTACGAGCAGTACTTC
TRBJ2-1	.	.	TRBV14	CASSQVRDSYNEQFF	TGTGCCAGCAGCCAAGTCCGCGACTCCTACAATGAGCAGTTCTTC
TRBJ2-1	.	TRBD1	TRBV5-1	CASSGQGSSYNEQFF	TGCGCCAGCAGCGGACAGGGTAGCTCCTACAATGAGCAGTTCTTC
TRBJ2-1	few	.	TRBV2	CASSSQGSRGNEQFF	TGTGCCAGCAGTTCTCAGGGATCTAGGGGGAATGAGCAGTTCTTC
TRBJ2-7	few	TRBD2	TRBV2	CASRETSGRRALPEYF	TGTGCCAGCAGGGAGACTAGCGGAAGGAGGGCACTACCTGAGTACTTC
TRBJ2-7	.	TRBD2	TRBV7-9	CSSSPTSGGNSYEQYF	TGTTCCAGCAGCCCCACTAGCGGGGGGAACTCCTACGAGCAGTACTTC
TRBJ2-7	.	.	TRBV5-6	CASSFSWRGEQYF	TGTGCCAGCAGCTTTTCGTGGCGAGGCGAGCAGTACTTC
TRBJ2-2	.	.	TRBV5-1	CASSLAHQGNTGELFF	TGCGCCAGCAGCTTGGCACACCAGGGGAACACCGGGGAGCTGTTTTTT
TRBJ2-6	.	TRBD1	TRBV7-3	CASSLGPQGAGANVLTF	TGTGCCAGCAGCTTAGGCCCTCAGGGGGCTGGGGCCAACGTCCTGACTTTC
TRBJ1-5	few	.	TRBV19	CASSIHFSNQPQHF	TGTGCCAGTAGTATACACTTTAGCAATCAGCCCCAGCATTTT
TRBJ2-7	.	TRBD1	TRBV5-4	CASSRGQGYEQYF	TGTGCCAGCAGCCGTGGACAGGGCTACGAGCAGTACTTC
TRBJ2-3	.	TRBD1	TRBV5-6	CASSSPGQGNTDTQYF	TGTGCCAGCAGCTCGCCGGGACAGGGAAACACAGATACGCAGTATTTT
TRBJ1-2	.	TRBD1	TRBV7-9	CSSSTAGTVYGYTF	TGTTCCAGCAGCACCGCCGGGACAGTCTATGGCTACACCTTC
TRBJ2-5	once	TRBD2	TRBV11-2	CASSHISTSGQETQYF	TGTGCCAGCAGCCACATTTCGACTAGCGGCCAAGAGACCCAGTACTTC
TRBJ2-5	.	TRBD2	TRBV5-1	CASSPRTRETQYF	TGCGCCAGCAGCCCCAGGACTAGAGAGACCCAGTACTTC
TRBJ2-7	.	.	TRBV9	CASSVGRASYEQYF	TGTGCCAGCAGCGTAGGCAGGGCATCCTACGAGCAGTACTTC